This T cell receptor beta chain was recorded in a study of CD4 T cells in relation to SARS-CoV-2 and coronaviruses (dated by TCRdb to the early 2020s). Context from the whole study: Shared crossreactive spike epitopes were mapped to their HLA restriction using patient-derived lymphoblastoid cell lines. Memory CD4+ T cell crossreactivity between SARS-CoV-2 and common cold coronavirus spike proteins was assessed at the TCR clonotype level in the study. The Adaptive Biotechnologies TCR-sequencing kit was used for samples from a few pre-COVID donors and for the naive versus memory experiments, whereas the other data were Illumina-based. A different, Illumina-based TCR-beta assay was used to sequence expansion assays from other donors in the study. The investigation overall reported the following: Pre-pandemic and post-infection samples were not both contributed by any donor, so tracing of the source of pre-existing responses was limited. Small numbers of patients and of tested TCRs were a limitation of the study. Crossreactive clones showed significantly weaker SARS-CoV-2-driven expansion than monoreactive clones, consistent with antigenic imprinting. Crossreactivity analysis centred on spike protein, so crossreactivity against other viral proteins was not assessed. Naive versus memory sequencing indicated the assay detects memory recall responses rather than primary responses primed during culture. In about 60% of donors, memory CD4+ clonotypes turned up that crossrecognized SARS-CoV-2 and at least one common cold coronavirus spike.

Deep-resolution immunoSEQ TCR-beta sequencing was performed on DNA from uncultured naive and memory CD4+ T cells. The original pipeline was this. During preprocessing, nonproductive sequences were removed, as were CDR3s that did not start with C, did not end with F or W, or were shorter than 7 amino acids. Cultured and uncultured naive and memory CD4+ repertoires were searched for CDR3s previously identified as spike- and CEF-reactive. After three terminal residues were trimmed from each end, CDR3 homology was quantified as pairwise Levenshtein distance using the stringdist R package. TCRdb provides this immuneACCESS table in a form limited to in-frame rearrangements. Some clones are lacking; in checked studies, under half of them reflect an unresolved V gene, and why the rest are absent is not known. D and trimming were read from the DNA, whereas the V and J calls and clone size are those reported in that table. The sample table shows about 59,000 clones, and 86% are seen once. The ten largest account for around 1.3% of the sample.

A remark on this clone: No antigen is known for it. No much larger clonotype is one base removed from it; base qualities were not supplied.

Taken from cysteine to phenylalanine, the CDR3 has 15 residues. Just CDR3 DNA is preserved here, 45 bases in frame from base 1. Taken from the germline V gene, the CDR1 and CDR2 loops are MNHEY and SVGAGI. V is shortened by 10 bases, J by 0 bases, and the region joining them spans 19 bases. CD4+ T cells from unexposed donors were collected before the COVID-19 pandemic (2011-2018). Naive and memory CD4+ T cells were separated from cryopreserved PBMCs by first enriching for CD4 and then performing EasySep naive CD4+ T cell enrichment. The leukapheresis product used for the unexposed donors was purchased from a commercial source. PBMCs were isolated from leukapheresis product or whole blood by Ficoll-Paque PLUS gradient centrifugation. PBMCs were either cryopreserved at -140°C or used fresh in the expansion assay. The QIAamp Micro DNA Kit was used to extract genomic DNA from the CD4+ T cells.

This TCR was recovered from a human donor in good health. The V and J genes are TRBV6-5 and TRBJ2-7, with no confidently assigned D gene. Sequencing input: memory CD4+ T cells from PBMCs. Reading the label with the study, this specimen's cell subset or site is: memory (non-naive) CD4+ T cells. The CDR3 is CAIALQKPSSYEQYF. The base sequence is TGTGCCATCGCCCTACAGAAACCTAGCTCCTACGAGCAGTACTTC.